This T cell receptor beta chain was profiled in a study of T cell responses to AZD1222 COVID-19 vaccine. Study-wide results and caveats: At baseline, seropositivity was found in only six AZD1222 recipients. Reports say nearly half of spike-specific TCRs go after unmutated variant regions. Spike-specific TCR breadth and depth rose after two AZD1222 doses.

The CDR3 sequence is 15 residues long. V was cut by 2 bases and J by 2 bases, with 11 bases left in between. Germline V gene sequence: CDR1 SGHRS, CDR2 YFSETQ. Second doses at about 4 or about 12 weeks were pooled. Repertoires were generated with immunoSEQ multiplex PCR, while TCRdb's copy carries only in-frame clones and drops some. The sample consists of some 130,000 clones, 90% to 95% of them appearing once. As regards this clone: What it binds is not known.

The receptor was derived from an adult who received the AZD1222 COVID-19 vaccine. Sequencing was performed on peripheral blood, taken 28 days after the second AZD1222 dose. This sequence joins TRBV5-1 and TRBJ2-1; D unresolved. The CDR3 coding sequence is TGCGCCAGCAGCTTCGAGCCCCTAACCTACAATGAGCAGTTCTTC. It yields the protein CASSFEPLTYNEQFF.